The T cell receptor (beta chain) described here comes from a study of cytomegalovirus exposure and HLA in healthy donors. Overall study findings and caveats: In vitro assays verified that three CMV-associated chains recognized CMV antigens specifically. An ancestry cluster, one associated with Asian ancestry, reportedly showed fewer N-insertions than the approximately 650-donor mean in a later analysis. In a later analysis, compared with equally common non-associated chains, HLA-associated beta chains were more expanded.

In this sample, this clone turned up a few times. Antigen: not known. A read error may be the cause here, since a much bigger clone is one base away. Donors were ostensibly healthy at sampling, although undocumented immune exposures were probable. The PCR was carried out with 60 Vbeta primers and 13 Jbeta primers. Some clones are missing from TCRdb's copy, which holds only in-frame ones; the method was immunoSEQ multiplex PCR. The sample lists around 200,000 clones; around four fifths were seen once. Sequenced material: PBMCs. The TCR sequence derives from a woman aged 45-60 years in good health and CMV-seropositive.

The CDR3 nucleotides are TGCGCCAGCAGCTCCGCAGGGGACGGCTACACCTTC. This encodes CASSSAGDGYTF. The rearrangement links TRBV5-1 to TRBJ1-2; tentatively, D is TRBD1 (6 bases). CDR1 is SGHRS and CDR2 is YFSETQ in the germline V gene. V was pared by 3 bases and J by 8 bases, with 11 bases between. This CDR3 spans 12 amino acids.